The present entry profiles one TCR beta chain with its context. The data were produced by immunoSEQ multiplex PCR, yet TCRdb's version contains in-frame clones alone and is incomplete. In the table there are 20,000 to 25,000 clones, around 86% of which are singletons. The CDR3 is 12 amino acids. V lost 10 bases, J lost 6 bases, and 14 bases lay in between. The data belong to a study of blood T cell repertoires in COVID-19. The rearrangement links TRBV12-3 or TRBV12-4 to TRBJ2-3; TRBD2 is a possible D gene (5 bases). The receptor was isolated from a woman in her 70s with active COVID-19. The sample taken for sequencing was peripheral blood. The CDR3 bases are TGTGCCATCGGGATTCGGACGGATACGCAGTATTTT. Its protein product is CAIGIRTDTQYF.